Below, 3 T cell receptor beta chains from the same sample are listed, as sequenced in a study of blood T cell repertoires in COVID-19. Assay used: immunoSEQ multiplex PCR; TCRdb lists only in-frame clones, some missing. Of about 52,000 clones in the sample, roughly 91% were seen once. The material sequenced was peripheral blood. The origin of the receptors is a human donor in a cohort sampled during active COVID-19.

J is TRBJ2-7 and V is TRBV19; TRBD1 agrees at 10 bases. The CDR3 contains 14 residues. The V and J ends lost 4 bases and 4 bases, in that order; junction bases with no gene match: 4. Per germline, CDR1 LNHDA and CDR2 SQIVND (reference sequence). The CDR3 DNA is TGTGCCAGTAGTACAGGACAGGGGGTTTACGAGCAGTACTTC. This codes for CASSTGQGVYEQYF.

This chain connects TRBV11-3 to TRBJ1-3; perhaps TRBD1 as D (6 bases). Germline assignment: CDR1 SGHNT and CDR2 YENEEA. V lost 5 bases, J lost 0 bases, and 14 bases lay in between. The CDR3 length is 16 residues. In DNA, the CDR3 is TGTGCCAGCAGCCCCTGGGGGGGCAGCTCTGGAAACACCATATATTTT. Its protein is CASSPWGGSSGNTIYF.

The rearrangement links TRBV11-2 to TRBJ2-3, with 12 bases identical to TRBD2. Trimming removed 3 bases from V and 3 bases from J; junction bases left unmatched: 4. The CDR3 length is 16 residues. The V gene's germline CDR1 is SGHAT and CDR2 FQNNGV. CDR3 in amino acids: CASSFRLAGVTDTQYF. For the CDR3, the DNA is TGTGCCAGCAGCTTCAGACTAGCGGGAGTAACAGATACGCAGTATTTT.